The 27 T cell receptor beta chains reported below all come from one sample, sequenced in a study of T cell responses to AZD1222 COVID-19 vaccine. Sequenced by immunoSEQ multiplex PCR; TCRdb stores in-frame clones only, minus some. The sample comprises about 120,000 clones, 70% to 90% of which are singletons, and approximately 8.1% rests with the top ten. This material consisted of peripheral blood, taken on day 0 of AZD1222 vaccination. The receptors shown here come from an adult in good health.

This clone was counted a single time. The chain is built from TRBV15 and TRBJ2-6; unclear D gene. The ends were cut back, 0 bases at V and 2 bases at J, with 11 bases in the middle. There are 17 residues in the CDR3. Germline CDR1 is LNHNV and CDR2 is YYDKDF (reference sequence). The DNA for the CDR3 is TGTGCCACCAGCAGAGATTATGTCCGGGCTGGGGCCAACGTCCTGACTTTC. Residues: CATSRDYVRAGANVLTF.

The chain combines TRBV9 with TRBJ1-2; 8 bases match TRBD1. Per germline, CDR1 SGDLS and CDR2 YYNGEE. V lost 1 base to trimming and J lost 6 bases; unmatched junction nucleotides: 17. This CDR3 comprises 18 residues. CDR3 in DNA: TGTGCCAGCAGCGTATCGACCCCGCAACAGACAGGGGTGCATGGCTACACCTTC. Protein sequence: CASSVSTPQQTGVHGYTF.

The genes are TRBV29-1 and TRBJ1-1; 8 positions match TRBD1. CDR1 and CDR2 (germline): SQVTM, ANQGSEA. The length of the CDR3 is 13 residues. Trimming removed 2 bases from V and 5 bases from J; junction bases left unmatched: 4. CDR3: CSVERQGRTEAFF. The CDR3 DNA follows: TGCAGCGTTGAAAGACAGGGGAGGACTGAAGCTTTCTTT.

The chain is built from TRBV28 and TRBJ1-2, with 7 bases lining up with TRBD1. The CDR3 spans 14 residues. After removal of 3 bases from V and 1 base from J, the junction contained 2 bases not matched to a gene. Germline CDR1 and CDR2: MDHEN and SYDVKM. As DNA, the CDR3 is TGTGCCAGCAGTTTGGGACAGCTTAACTATGGCTACACCTTC. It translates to CASSLGQLNYGYTF.

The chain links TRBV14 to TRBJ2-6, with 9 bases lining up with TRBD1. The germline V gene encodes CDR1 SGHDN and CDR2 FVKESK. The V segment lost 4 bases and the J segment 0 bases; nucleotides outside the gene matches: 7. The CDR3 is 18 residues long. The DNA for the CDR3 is TGTGCCAGCAGCCCTCGCGGGACAGGGAACTCTGGGGCCAACGTCCTGACTTTC. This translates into CASSPRGTGNSGANVLTF.

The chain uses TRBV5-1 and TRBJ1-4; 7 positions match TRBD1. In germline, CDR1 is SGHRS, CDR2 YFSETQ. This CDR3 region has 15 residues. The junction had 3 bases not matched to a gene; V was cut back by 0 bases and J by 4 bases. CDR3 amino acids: CASSLGDSLNEKLFF. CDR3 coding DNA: TGCGCCAGCAGCTTGGGGGACAGTCTTAATGAAAAACTGTTTTTT.

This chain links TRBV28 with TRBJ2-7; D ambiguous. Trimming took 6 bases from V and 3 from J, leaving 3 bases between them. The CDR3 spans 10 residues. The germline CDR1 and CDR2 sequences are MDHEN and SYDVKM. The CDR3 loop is CASSYYEQYF. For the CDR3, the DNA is TGTGCCAGCAGCTACTACGAGCAGTACTTC.

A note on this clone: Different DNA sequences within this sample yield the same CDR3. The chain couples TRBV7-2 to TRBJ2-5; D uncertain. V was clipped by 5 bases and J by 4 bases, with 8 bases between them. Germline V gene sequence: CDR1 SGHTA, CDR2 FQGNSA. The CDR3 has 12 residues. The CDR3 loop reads CASSLDRETQYF. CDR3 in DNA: TGTGCCAGCAGCCTAGATCGAGAGACCCAGTACTTC.

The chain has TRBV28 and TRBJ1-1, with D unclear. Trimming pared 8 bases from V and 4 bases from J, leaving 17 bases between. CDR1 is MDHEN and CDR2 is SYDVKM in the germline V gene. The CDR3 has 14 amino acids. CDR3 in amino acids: CASLYVERVTEAFF. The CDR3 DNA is TGTGCCAGCCTCTATGTGGAGAGGGTCACTGAAGCTTTCTTT.

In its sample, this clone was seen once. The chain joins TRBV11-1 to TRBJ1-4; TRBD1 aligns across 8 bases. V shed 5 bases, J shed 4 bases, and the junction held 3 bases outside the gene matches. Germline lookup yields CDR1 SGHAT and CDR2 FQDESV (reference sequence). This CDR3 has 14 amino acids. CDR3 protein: CASSLGQGNEKLFF. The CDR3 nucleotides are TGTGCCAGCAGCCTAGGACAGGGTAATGAAAAACTGTTTTTT. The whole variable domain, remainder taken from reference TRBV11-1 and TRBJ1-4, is EAEVAQSPRYKITEKSQAVAFWCDPISGHATLYWYRQILGQGPELLVQFQDESVVDDSQLPKDRFSAERLKGVDSTLKIQPAELGDSAMYLCASSLGQGNEKLFFGSGTQLSVL.

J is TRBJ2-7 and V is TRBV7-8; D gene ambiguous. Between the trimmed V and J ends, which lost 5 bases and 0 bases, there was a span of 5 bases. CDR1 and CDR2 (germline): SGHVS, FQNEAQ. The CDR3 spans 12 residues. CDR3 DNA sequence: TGTGCCAGCAGCCGTTCCTCCTACGAGCAGTACTTC. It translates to CASSRSSYEQYF.

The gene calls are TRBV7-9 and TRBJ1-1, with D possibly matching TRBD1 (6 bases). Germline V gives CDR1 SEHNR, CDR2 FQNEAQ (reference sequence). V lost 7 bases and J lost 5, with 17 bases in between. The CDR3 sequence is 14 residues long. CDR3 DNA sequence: TGTGCCAGCACCTCAGGGGCGGGGGGTACTGAAGCTTTCTTT. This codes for CASTSGAGGTEAFF.

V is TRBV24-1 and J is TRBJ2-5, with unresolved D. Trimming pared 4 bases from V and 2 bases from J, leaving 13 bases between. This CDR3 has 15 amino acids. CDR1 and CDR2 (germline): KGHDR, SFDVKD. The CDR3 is CATSDAWAYQETQYF. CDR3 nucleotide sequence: TGTGCCACCAGTGACGCTTGGGCATATCAAGAGACCCAGTACTTC.

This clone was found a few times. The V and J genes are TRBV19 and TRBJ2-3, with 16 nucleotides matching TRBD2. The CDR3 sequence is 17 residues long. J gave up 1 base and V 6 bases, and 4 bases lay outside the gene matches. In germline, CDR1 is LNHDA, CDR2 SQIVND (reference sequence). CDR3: CASRGLAGGRGTDTQYF. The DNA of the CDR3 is TGTGCCAGTAGGGGACTAGCGGGAGGGCGGGGCACAGATACGCAGTATTTT.

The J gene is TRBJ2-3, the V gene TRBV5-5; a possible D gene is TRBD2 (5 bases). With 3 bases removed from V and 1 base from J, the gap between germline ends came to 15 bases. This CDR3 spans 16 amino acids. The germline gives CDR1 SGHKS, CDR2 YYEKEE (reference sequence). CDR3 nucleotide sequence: TGTGCCAGCAGCTCCGCGGGTTTGGGAGGCACAGATACGCAGTATTTT. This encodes CASSSAGLGGTDTQYF.

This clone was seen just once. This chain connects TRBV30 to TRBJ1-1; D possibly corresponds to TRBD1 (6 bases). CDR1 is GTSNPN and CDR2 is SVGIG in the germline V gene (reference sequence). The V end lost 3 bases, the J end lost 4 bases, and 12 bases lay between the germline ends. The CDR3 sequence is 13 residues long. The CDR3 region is CAWRQGMGTEAFF. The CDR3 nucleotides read TGTGCCTGGAGACAGGGAATGGGCACTGAAGCTTTCTTT.

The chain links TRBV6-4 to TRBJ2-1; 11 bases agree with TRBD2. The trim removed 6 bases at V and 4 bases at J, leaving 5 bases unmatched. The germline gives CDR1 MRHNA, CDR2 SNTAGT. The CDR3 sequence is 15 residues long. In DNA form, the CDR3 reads TGTGCCAGCAGCTTACTAGCGGGAGAGTACAATGAGCAGTTCTTC. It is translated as CASSLLAGEYNEQFF.

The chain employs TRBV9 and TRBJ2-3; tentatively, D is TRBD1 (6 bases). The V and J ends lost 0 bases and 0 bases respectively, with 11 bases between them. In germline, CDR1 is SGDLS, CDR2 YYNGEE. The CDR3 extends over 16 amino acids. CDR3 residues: CASSVVGGGSTDTQYF. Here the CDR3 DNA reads TGTGCCAGCAGCGTAGTAGGGGGTGGAAGCACAGATACGCAGTATTTT.

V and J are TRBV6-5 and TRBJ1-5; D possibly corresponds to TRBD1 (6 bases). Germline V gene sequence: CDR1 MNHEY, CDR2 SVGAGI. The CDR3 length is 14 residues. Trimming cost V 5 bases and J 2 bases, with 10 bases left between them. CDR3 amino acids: CASSKDSRNQPQHF. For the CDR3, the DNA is TGTGCCAGCAGTAAGGACAGTCGCAATCAGCCCCAGCATTTT.

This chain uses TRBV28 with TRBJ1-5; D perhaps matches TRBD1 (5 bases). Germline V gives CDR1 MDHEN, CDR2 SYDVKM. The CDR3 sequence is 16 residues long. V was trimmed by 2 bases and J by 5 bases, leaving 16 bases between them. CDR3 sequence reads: CASSLAPPGGDQPQHF. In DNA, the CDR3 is TGTGCCAGCAGTTTAGCACCCCCCGGGGGGGATCAGCCCCAGCATTTT. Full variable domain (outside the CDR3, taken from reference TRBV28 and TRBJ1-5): DVKVTQSSRYLVKRTGEKVFLECVQDMDHENMFWYRQDPGLGLRLIYFSYDVKMKEKGDIPEGYSVSREKKERFSLILESASTNQTSMYLCASSLAPPGGDQPQHFGDGTRLSIL.

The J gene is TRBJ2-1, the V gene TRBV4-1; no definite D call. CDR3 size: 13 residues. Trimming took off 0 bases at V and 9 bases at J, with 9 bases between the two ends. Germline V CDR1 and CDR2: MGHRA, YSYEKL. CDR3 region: CASSQENTGEQFF. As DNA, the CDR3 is TGCGCCAGCAGCCAAGAGAACACCGGTGAGCAGTTCTTC.

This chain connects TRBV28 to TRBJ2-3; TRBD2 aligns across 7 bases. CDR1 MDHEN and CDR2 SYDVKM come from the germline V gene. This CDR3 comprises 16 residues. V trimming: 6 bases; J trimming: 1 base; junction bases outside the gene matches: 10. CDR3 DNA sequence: TGTGCCAGCAGGCAACACACGGGGGGAGGCACAGATACGCAGTATTTT. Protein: CASRQHTGGGTDTQYF. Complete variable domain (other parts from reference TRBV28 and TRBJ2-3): DVKVTQSSRYLVKRTGEKVFLECVQDMDHENMFWYRQDPGLGLRLIYFSYDVKMKEKGDIPEGYSVSREKKERFSLILESASTNQTSMYLCASRQHTGGGTDTQYFGPGTRLTVL.

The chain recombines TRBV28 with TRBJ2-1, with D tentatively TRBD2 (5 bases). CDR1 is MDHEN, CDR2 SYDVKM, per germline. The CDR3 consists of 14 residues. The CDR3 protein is CATKGGQSYNEQFF. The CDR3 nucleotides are TGTGCTACGAAAGGCGGGCAATCCTACAATGAGCAGTTCTTC.

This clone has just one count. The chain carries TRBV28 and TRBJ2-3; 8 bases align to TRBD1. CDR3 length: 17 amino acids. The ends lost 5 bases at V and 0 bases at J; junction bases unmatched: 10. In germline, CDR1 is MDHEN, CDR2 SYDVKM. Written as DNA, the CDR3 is TGTGCCAGCAGTCCCTGGGGGCAGGGGGCGAGCACAGATACGCAGTATTTT. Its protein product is CASSPWGQGASTDTQYF.

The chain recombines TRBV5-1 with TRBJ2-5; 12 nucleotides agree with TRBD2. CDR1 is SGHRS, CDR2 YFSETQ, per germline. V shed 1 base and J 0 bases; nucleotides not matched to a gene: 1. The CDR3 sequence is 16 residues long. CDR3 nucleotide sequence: TGCGCCAGCAGCTTGCGGACTAGCGGGAACCAAGAGACCCAGTACTTC. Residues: CASSLRTSGNQETQYF.

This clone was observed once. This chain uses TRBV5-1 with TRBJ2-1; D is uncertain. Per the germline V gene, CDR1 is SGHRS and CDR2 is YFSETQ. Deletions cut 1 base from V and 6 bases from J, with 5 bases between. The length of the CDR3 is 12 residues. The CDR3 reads CASSLSGNEQFF. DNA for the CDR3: TGCGCCAGCAGCTTGTCCGGCAATGAGCAGTTCTTC.

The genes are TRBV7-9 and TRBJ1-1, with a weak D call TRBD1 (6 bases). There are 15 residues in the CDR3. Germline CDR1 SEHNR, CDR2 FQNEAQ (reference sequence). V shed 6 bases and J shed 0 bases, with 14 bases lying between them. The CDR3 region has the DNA TGTGCCAGCAGGTTGGCAGGGGCAATGAACACTGAAGCTTTCTTT. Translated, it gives CASRLAGAMNTEAFF. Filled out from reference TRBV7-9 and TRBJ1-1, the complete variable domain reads DTGVSQNPRHKITKRGQNVTFRCDPISEHNRLYWYRQTLGQGPEFLTYFQNEAQLEKSRLLSDRFSAERPKGSFSTLEIQRTEQGDSAMYLCASRLAGAMNTEAFFGQGTRLTVV.